This TCR beta chain was sequenced for a study of blood T cells in healthy people across ages (dated by TCRdb to between 2015 and 2017). Concerning the study at large: In model experiments, template switching captured roughly one uniquely barcoded TCR beta cDNA molecule for every two T cells. Using deep sequencing normalized with unique cDNA molecular identifiers, the study measured how TCR beta repertoire diversity changes with age. Two additional independent replicas of 1 million unique cDNA reads from the same blood draw were analyzed for two donors (one aged 18 to 29 and one aged 80 or older). To avoid experimental bias, donors of different ages were randomly spread across the sequencing lanes. Donors were grouped into four age groups: young (average about 15 years), middle-aged (39), aged (around 60) and long-lived (roughly 80).

To note about this clonotype: The antigen it binds to is not known. Per-base qualities were not stored, and no clone one base away is much larger.

Study-wide conclusions, independent of this receptor: Because donor CMV infection status was unknown, age-related changes in expanded clonotypes were potentially confounded. Observed TCR beta diversity per million T cells fell roughly linearly with age, and a significant reduction was already apparent by age around 40. Estimates of total diversity from one million sequenced T cells were regarded as lower bounds and underestimates. Compared with the aged group, the long-lived group had more naive CD4+ T cells, fewer expanded clones and increased TCR diversity, a pattern suggesting age selection. Since profiling was done on bulk unsorted PBMCs, naive and antigen-experienced compartments could not be conclusively compared. Observed TCR beta diversity correlated strongly with the percentage of naive T cells measured by flow cytometry.

Libraries came from 5' RACE. The listed sequencing device is Illumina HiSeq 2500. A second PCR of roughly 7 to 12 cycles was performed with a sample-barcoded 5' primer and a J-beta primer mix. A unique molecular identifier was introduced onto each TCR beta cDNA molecule by a template-switch 5' adaptor carrying 12 random nucleotides. At least 2.5 million CDR3-containing paired-end reads were obtained from each sample. The Mint cDNA synthesis kit, primed by a TRBC-specific oligonucleotide, was used to synthesize first-strand cDNA from all RNA. After uracil-DNA glycosylase treatment, a first 18-cycle PCR used universal primers M1SS and BC2_uni_R on all cDNA. The study's own analysis went as follows. Normalization of each sample was performed by random selection of 1 million high-quality reads, each carrying a distinct molecular identifier. Reads sharing molecular identifiers were discarded rather than binned into consensus sequences. CDR3 identification, clonotype clustering and error correction used MiTCR with a Q25 quality threshold and the strictest error-elimination algorithm. A nonparametric unseen species model using Euler transformation provided a lower-bound estimate of total TCR beta diversity. The raw public reads went through TCRdb reprocessing: fastp at Q25, MiXCR clone calling, in-frame beta chains kept. For every CDR3 protein sequence, its rows merge into one entry that carries the most common genes and DNA. The authors' filters were not applied to this entry. Recorded for this sample are about 680,000 distinct CDR3 sequences; about 52% of them occurred a single time. The top ten clonotypes cover under 35% of the sample.

Systemically healthy Caucasian individuals from Russia, 35 to 50 in total and aged about 6 to 100 years, were included as donors. Each donor gave approximately 9.4 milliliters of peripheral blood, drawn into EDTA-treated Vacutainer tubes. Ficoll-Paque density-gradient centrifugation was used to isolate PBMCs, with at least 6.5 million per sample. Trizol reagent was used to extract total RNA from PBMCs, with at least 5 micrograms per sample. For every donor, flow cytometry on a PBMC aliquot measured the percentage of naive CD45RAhigh/CD27high T cells. Specimen: blood. This TCR came from a woman aged 60-75 years in good health.

The CDR3 reads CAISGDRGSNQPQHF. The DNA reads TGTGCCATCAGTGGCGACAGGGGTAGCAATCAGCCCCAGCATTTT. This chain is built from TRBV10-3 and TRBJ1-5, with 8 bases in between that match TRBD1. Inclusive of the bounding cysteine and phenylalanine, the CDR3 is 15 residues long. Only the CDR3 region is kept as DNA, spanning 45 bases read in frame from base 1. V is trimmed back by 4 bases and J by 0 bases, and the junction contains 2 bases that no gene match accounts for. Reading the germline V gene gives CDR1 ENHRY and CDR2 SYGVKD.